Listed below are T cell receptor beta chains from one sample, sequenced in a study of T cell responses to AZD1222 COVID-19 vaccine. The protocol was immunoSEQ multiplex PCR, while the TCRdb copy is restricted to in-frame clones and leaves out a portion. This table has 95,000 to 150,000 clones, 80% to 90% appearing once. Sequenced material: peripheral blood, taken on day 0 of AZD1222 vaccination. Receptors were obtained from an adult in good health. Each CDR3 is given with its conserved first and last residue. The D gene is left open where the match is weak. Part of the rows lack a size; the others show once, few, many or a class for expanded clones.

v_gene	d_gene	abundance	j_gene	CDR3aa	CDR3nt
TRBV3-1/TRBV3-2	TRBD2	-	TRBJ2-1	CASSRSGRGGSDEQFF	TGTGCCAGCAGCCGTTCAGGGCGGGGGGGCAGCGATGAGCAGTTCTTC
TRBV28	-	-	TRBJ2-7	CASKLDGSYEQYF	TGTGCCAGCAAACTGGACGGATCCTACGAGCAGTACTTC
TRBV21-1	-	-	TRBJ1-1	CASSKGTGESGSGTFF	TGTGCCAGCAGCAAAGGGACAGGGGAATCGGGGTCGGGGACCTTCTTT
TRBV12-5	-	few	TRBJ1-1	CASGSGTVGGVRAFF	TGTGCTAGTGGTTCTGGCACGGTCGGGGGGGTCAGAGCTTTCTTT
TRBV7-8	-	-	TRBJ2-1	CASRGGNEQFF	TGTGCCAGCAGGGGAGGCAATGAGCAGTTCTTC
TRBV29-1	-	-	TRBJ1-4	CSVRGGVKDEKLFF	TGCAGCGTGCGGGGAGGGGTAAAAGATGAAAAACTGTTTTTT
TRBV6-5	TRBD1	-	TRBJ1-2	CASTPGQGYGYTF	TGTGCCAGCACCCCCGGACAGGGTTACGGCTACACCTTC
TRBV3-1/TRBV3-2	-	-	TRBJ2-7	CASSQAGQGLQSYEQYF	TGTGCCAGCAGCCAAGCGGGCCAGGGCCTCCAATCCTACGAGCAGTACTTC
TRBV5-5	-	-	TRBJ1-2	CASSQNLDYGYTF	TGTGCCAGCAGCCAGAACCTCGACTATGGCTACACCTTC
TRBV27	TRBD1	-	TRBJ1-2	CASSPPGQGVYGYTF	TGTGCCAGCAGTCCCCCGGGACAGGGGGTCTATGGCTACACCTTC
TRBV6-2/TRBV6-3	-	-	TRBJ1-3	CASSYASPSGNTIYF	TGTGCCAGCAGTTACGCAAGCCCCTCTGGAAACACCATATATTTT
TRBV19	-	-	TRBJ1-2	CASSPVGGWGYGYTF	TGTGCCAGTAGCCCCGTGGGGGGGTGGGGCTATGGCTACACCTTC
TRBV5-4	TRBD1	-	TRBJ2-7	CASSSWTGLSYEQYF	TGTGCCAGCAGCTCCTGGACAGGGCTCTCCTACGAGCAGTACTTC
TRBV15	-	-	TRBJ1-5	CATSSVTSYSNQPQHF	TGTGCCACCAGCAGTGTTACATCATATAGCAATCAGCCCCAGCATTTT
TRBV18	-	-	TRBJ1-5	CASSPPGDGNQPQHF	TGTGCCAGCTCACCTCCGGGTGACGGCAATCAGCCCCAGCATTTT
TRBV5-1	-	-	TRBJ1-3	CASSLDSGNTIYF	TGCGCCAGCAGCTTGGACAGTGGCAACACCATATATTTT
TRBV2	TRBD2	-	TRBJ2-7	CASTLGTIRYEQYF	TGTGCCAGCACACTCGGGACTATTCGCTACGAGCAGTACTTC
TRBV4-3	-	-	TRBJ1-1	CASSQESWGVWDTEAFF	TGCGCCAGCAGCCAAGAGAGTTGGGGCGTCTGGGACACTGAAGCTTTCTTT
TRBV30	TRBD1	-	TRBJ1-1	CACWGIGTGFSKSTEAFF	TGTGCCTGCTGGGGAATTGGGACAGGGTTCAGTAAGAGCACTGAAGCTTTCTTT
TRBV5-1	TRBD1	-	TRBJ1-4	CASTPQGGEGEKLFF	TGCGCCAGCACCCCCCAGGGGGGGGAGGGTGAAAAACTGTTTTTT
TRBV10-3	TRBD1	-	TRBJ2-4	CAISESGTGKAKNIQYF	TGTGCCATCAGTGAGTCCGGGACAGGGAAAGCCAAAAACATTCAGTACTTC
TRBV29-1	-	once	TRBJ1-3	CSVEKGIGGNTIYF	TGCAGCGTAGAAAAGGGAATCGGCGGAAACACCATATATTTT
TRBV10-3	-	-	TRBJ1-2	CAISESPDLGVFYGYTF	TGTGCCATCAGTGAGTCCCCAGATCTGGGGGTTTTCTATGGCTACACCTTC
TRBV15	TRBD1	few	TRBJ2-7	CATSGGGTGAYEQYF	TGTGCCACCAGCGGGGGCGGGACAGGGGCCTACGAGCAGTACTTC